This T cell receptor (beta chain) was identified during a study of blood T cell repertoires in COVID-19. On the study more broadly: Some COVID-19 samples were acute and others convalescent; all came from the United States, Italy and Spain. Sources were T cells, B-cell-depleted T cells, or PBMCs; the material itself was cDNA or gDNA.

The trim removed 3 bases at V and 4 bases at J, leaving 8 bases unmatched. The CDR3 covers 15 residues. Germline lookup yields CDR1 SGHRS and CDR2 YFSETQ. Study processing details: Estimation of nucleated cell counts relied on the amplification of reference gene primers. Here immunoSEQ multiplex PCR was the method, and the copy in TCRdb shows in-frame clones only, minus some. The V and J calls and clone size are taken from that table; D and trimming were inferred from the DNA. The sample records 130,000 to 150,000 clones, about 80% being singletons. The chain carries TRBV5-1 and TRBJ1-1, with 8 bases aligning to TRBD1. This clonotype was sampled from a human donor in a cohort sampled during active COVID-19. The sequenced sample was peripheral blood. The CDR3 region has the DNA TGCGCCAGCAGCTCGACCTACAGGGGGGGCACTGAAGCTTTCTTT. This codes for CASSSTYRGGTEAFF.